One and the same sample provided the 21 T cell receptor beta chains below, sequenced in a study of cytomegalovirus exposure and HLA in healthy donors. A multiplex PCR was run with 60 Vbeta primers and 13 Jbeta primers. Produced via immunoSEQ multiplex PCR; TCRdb's table is partial and in-frame only. Among some 130,000 clones listed, 80% were seen once. The sequenced material came from PBMCs. The source of these receptors is a human donor in good health.

Here the CDR3 reads CASSLPSGVLNQPQHF. The CDR3 DNA is TGTGCCAGCAGTTTACCCTCGGGGGTACTGAATCAGCCCCAGCATTTT. This sequence joins TRBV28 and TRBJ1-5; maybe TRBD1 (5 bases). CDR1 is MDHEN, CDR2 SYDVKM, per germline. This CDR3 is built from 16 residues. V gave up 2 bases and J gave up 4 bases, with 15 bases separating them.

In the case of this clone: The junction and the germline gene differ at one end; a read error may be behind it. V is TRBV7-7 and J is TRBJ2-5; 8 positions agree with TRBD1. CDR3 length: 16 amino acids. The germline V gene encodes CDR1 SSHAT and CDR2 FNYEAQ (reference sequence). The CDR3 DNA reads TGTGCTAGCAGCCCGATACCGACAGGGGATGGGGAGACCCAGTACTTC. Encoded protein: CASSPIPTGDGETQYF.

There are a few counts of this clone. This chain connects TRBV27 to TRBJ1-1, with D perhaps TRBD1 (5 bases). The V end lost 4 bases, the J end lost 0 bases, and 6 bases lay between the germline ends. The CDR3 loop spans 13 amino acids. The germline CDR1 and CDR2 sequences are MNHEY and SMNVEV (reference sequence). The CDR3 region has the DNA TGTGCCAGCAGTTCAGGGTTGAACACTGAAGCTTTCTTT. Amino acids: CASSSGLNTEAFF.

This chain joins TRBV2 and TRBJ2-4, with D perhaps matching TRBD2 (5 bases). Trimming shortened V by 6 bases and J by 8 bases, and 17 bases separated the two germline ends. From germline, CDR1 is SNHLY and CDR2 FYNNEI. The CDR3 spans 14 residues. CDR3: CASSPQDWRHIQYF. The CDR3 nucleotides read TGTGCCAGCAGCCCGCAGGACTGGCGGCACATTCAGTACTTC.

The rearrangement joins TRBV7-3 to TRBJ2-1; TRBD2 matches at 11 bases. CDR1 SGHTA and CDR2 FQGTGA come from the germline V gene. The junction had 9 bases not matched to a gene; V was cut back by 5 bases and J by 9 bases. The CDR3 extends over 15 amino acids. The CDR3 coding sequence is TGTGCCAGCAGCCCAATAGCGGGGGGGCCCGGTGAGCAGTTCTTC. Its translation is CASSPIAGGPGEQFF.

The genes are TRBV19 and TRBJ1-2; no clear D gene. V lost 3 bases to trimming and J lost 4 bases, with 15 bases between them. The CDR3 is 15 residues long. The germline gives CDR1 LNHDA, CDR2 SQIVND (reference sequence). This CDR3 reads CASSIRTEGFYGYTF. CDR3 in DNA: TGTGCCAGTAGTATTCGAACCGAGGGCTTCTATGGCTACACCTTC.

The J gene is TRBJ2-2, the V gene TRBV11-3; 7 bases match TRBD2. The CDR3 is made up of 16 amino acids. Germline values: CDR1 SGHNT, CDR2 YENEEA. With V trimmed by 1 base and J by 6 bases, 8 bases remained unmatched. This chain's CDR3 is CASSLGRASGAGELFF. DNA of the CDR3: TGTGCCAGCAGCTTAGGCCGCGCCAGCGGGGCCGGGGAGCTGTTTTTT.

The chain carries TRBV18 and TRBJ2-3, with 7 bases fitting TRBD2. Germline CDR1 KGHSH, CDR2 LQKENI. The CDR3 extends over 14 amino acids. V lost 6 bases and J lost 1; bases outside the gene matches: 4. CDR3 DNA: TGTGCCAGCTCTTATAGCGGGCGCACAGATACGCAGTATTTT. Its protein product is CASSYSGRTDTQYF.

The chain employs TRBV10-3 and TRBJ2-7; D may be TRBD1 (5 bases). V was clipped by 0 bases and J by 5 bases, with 11 bases between them. The CDR3 is made up of 14 amino acids. Germline V gene data show CDR1 as ENHRY and CDR2 as SYGVKD. The CDR3 region has the DNA TGTGCCATCAGTGAGTCGATTGACAGAAACGAGCAGTACTTC. This gives the protein CAISESIDRNEQYF.

This chain connects TRBV9 to TRBJ2-5; TRBD2 matches 9 bases. V shed 1 base, J shed 1 base, and the junction held 2 bases outside the gene matches. This CDR3 has 15 amino acids. Germline CDR1 SGDLS, CDR2 YYNGEE. The CDR3 bases are TGTGCCAGCAGCGTAAGAGCGGGGGGCCAAGAGACCCAGTACTTC. It is translated as CASSVRAGGQETQYF. Full variable domain (rest looked up from reference TRBV9 and TRBJ2-5): DSGVTQTPKHLITATGQRVTLRCSPRSGDLSVYWYQQSLDQGLQFLIQYYNGEERAKGNILERFSAQQFPDLHSELNLSSLELGDSALYFCASSVRAGGQETQYFGPGTRLLVL.

This clone was recorded once. The chain is built from TRBV15 and TRBJ2-1; the match to TRBD2 covers 7 bases. Germline assignment: CDR1 LNHNV and CDR2 YYDKDF (reference sequence). After removal of 5 bases from V and 4 bases from J, the junction contained 11 bases not matched to a gene. The CDR3 spans 16 residues. The CDR3 protein is CATSLAPGLKYNEQFF. For the CDR3, the DNA is TGTGCCACCAGCCTTGCTCCGGGACTAAAATACAATGAGCAGTTCTTC.

The CDR3 bases are TGCGCCAGCAGCTTTCGGTTCCGGGGTCAGGATGAAAAACTGTTTTTT. This gives the protein CASSFRFRGQDEKLFF. This chain joins TRBV5-1 and TRBJ1-4; D gene ambiguous. V was shortened by 2 bases and J by 6 bases, with 17 bases between the two germline ends. Germline CDR1 and CDR2: SGHRS and YFSETQ. The CDR3 has 16 residues.

The rearrangement uses TRBV23-1 and TRBJ2-5; D may be TRBD1 (6 bases). TRBV23-1 is an ORF for which the function is uncertain. This CDR3 is built from 15 residues. Trimming shortened V by 4 bases and J by 5 bases, and 17 bases separated the two germline ends. CDR3 sequence (DNA): TGCGCCAGCAGTCGGCCACAGGGTTGGTTGGAGACCCAGTACTTC. This gives the protein CASSRPQGWLETQYF.

This chain links TRBV5-5 with TRBJ1-1; unclear D gene. In germline, CDR1 is SGHKS, CDR2 YYEKEE (reference sequence). V gave up 4 bases and J gave up 6 bases, with 13 bases separating them. The CDR3 consists of 13 residues. CDR3 sequence: CASSDDAGPEAFF. The CDR3 DNA follows: TGTGCCAGCAGCGATGACGCGGGCCCTGAAGCTTTCTTT.

This chain links TRBV19 with TRBJ1-2, with 8 bases fitting TRBD1. This CDR3 contains 15 residues. J was trimmed by 5 bases and V by 7 bases; bases with no gene match: 12. The germline V gene has CDR1 LNHDA and CDR2 SQIVND (reference sequence). The CDR3 nucleotides are TGTGCCAGTACCCCCCCGGGCAGGGGGCTTTATGGCTACACCTTC. It yields the protein CASTPPGRGLYGYTF.

This clone was seen only a few times. CDR3 sequence (DNA): TGTGCCAGCACCGGGGTTTCTGGAAACACCATATATTTT. It translates to CASTGVSGNTIYF. The chain recombines TRBV6-5 with TRBJ1-3; unclear D gene. The V gene lost 7 bases and the J gene lost 1 base, with 8 bases spanning the gap. Germline V gives CDR1 MNHEY, CDR2 SVGAGI. The CDR3 consists of 13 residues.

Notes on this clone: Sequence at one end of the junction differs from germline and may be a read error. The V call is TRBV7-7, the J call TRBJ2-5, with D uncertain. Germline CDR1 reads SSHAT; CDR2 reads FNYEAQ (reference sequence). The CDR3 has 14 residues. The CDR3, as DNA: TGTGCTAGCAGCTTAGGTCGGTCCTCGGAGACCCAGTACTTC. It codes for CASSLGRSSETQYF.

The genes are TRBV19 and TRBJ2-1; 13 positions agree with TRBD2. The V gene end was trimmed by 5 bases and the J gene end by 10 bases; junction bases not matched to a gene: 5. Germline-derived CDR1 and CDR2 are LNHDA and SQIVND (reference sequence). The CDR3 sequence is 14 residues long. CDR3 in amino acids: CASSGRLAGGEQFF. The CDR3 DNA follows: TGTGCCAGTAGTGGTCGACTAGCGGGGGGCGAGCAGTTCTTC.

This clone was observed a handful of times. The V call is TRBV6-6, the J call TRBJ2-7, with a weak D call TRBD1 (6 bases). V was trimmed by 4 bases and J by 2 bases, leaving 15 bases between them. Germline CDR1 MNHNY, CDR2 SVGAGI (reference sequence). The CDR3 totals 15 residues. The CDR3, as DNA: TGTGCCAGCAGTTCTGCGACAGGAAGCCCCTACGAGCAGTACTTC. This encodes CASSSATGSPYEQYF.

The rearrangement links TRBV28 to TRBJ1-5, with 7 bases aligning to TRBD1. The V gene's germline CDR1 is MDHEN and CDR2 SYDVKM. V lost 8 bases to trimming and J lost 4 bases; unmatched junction nucleotides: 14. This CDR3 spans 16 amino acids. CDR3 bases: TGTGCCAGCTGTCCAACCACAGGGGCCAGTAATCAGCCCCAGCATTTT. Protein: CASCPTTGASNQPQHF.

This clone was picked up a small number of times. The rearrangement links TRBV6-5 to TRBJ1-2; possible D gene TRBD1, 5 bases. Trimming cost V 2 bases and J 5 bases, with 9 bases left between them. CDR3 length: 13 amino acids. CDR1 is MNHEY, CDR2 SVGAGI, per germline. The CDR3 is CASSYVGRYGYTF. For the CDR3, the DNA is TGTGCCAGCAGTTACGTGGGGCGGTATGGCTACACCTTC.